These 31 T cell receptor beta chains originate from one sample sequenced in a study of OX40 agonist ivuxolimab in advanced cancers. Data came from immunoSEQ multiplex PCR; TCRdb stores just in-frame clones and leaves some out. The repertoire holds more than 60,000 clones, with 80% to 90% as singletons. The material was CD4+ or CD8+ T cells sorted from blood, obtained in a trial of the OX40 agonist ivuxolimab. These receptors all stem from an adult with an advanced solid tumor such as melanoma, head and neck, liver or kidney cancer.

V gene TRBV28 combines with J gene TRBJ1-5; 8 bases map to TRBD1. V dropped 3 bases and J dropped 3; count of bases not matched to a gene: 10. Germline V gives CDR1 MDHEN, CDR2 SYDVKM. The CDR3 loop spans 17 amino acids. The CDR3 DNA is TGTGCCAGCAGTTTTGCCCAGGGGGCCCGGGACAATCAGCCCCAGCATTTT. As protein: CASSFAQGARDNQPQHF.

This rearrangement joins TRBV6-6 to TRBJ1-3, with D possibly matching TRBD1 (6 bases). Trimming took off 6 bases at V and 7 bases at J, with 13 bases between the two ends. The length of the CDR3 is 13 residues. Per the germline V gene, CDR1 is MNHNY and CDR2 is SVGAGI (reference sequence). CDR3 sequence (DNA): TGTGCCAGCAGCCGCGGACAGCATAACACCATATATTTT. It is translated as CASSRGQHNTIYF.

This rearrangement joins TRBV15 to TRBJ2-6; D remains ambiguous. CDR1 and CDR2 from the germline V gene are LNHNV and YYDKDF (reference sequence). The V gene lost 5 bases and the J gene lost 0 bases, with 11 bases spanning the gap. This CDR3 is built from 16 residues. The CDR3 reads CATSLWSGSGANVLTF. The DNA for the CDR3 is TGTGCCACCAGCCTGTGGTCGGGCTCTGGGGCCAACGTCCTGACTTTC.

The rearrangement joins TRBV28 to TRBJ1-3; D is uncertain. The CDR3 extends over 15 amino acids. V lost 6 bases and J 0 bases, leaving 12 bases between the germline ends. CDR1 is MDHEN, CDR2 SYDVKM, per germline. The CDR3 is CASRARRFSGNTIYF. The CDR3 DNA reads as TGTGCCAGCAGGGCCCGTCGGTTCTCTGGAAACACCATATATTTT.

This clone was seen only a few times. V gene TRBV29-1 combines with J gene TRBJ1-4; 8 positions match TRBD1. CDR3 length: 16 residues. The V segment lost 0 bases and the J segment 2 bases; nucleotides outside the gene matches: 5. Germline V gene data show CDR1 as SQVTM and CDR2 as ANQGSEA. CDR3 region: CSVEEETGATNEKLFF. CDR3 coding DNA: TGCAGCGTTGAAGAAGAGACAGGGGCGACTAATGAAAAACTGTTTTTT.

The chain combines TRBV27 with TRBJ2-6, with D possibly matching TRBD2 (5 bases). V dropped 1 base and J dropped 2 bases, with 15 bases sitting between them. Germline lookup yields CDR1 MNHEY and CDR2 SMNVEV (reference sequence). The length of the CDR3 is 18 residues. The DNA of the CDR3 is TGTGCCAGCAGTTTATTCGGACTCGGTCCCCCTGGGGCCAACGTCCTGACTTTC. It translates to CASSLFGLGPPGANVLTF. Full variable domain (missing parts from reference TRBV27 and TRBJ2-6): EAQVTQNPRYLITVTGKKLTVTCSQNMNHEYMSWYRQDPGLGLRQIYYSMNVEVTDKGDVPEGYKVSRKEKRNFPLILESPSPNQTSLYFCASSLFGLGPPGANVLTFGAGSRLTVL.

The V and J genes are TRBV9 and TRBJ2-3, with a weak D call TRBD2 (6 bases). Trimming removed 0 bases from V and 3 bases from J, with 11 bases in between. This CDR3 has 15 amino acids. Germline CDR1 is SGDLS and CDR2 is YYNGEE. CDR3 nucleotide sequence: TGTGCCAGCAGCGTAGATAGCGGCCTGACAGATACGCAGTATTTT. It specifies CASSVDSGLTDTQYF.

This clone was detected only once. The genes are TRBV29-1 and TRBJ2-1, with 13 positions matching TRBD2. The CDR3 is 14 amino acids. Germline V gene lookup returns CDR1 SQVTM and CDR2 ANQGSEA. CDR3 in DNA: TGCACCTCTGCCGGGACTAGCGGGATCGATGAGCAGTTCTTC. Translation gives CTSAGTSGIDEQFF.

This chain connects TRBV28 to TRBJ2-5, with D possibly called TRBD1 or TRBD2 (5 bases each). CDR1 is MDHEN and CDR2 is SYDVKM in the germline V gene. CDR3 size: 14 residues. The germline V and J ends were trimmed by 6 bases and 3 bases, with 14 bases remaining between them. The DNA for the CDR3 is TGTGCCAGCAGGGTTTCGGGGCAGAAAGAGACCCAGTACTTC. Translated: CASRVSGQKETQYF.

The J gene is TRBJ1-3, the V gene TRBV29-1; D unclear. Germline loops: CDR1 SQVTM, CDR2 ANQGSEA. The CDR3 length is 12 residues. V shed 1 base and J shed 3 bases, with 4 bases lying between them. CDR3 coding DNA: TGCAGCGTTGAAGGGGGTGGAAACACCATATATTTT. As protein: CSVEGGGNTIYF.

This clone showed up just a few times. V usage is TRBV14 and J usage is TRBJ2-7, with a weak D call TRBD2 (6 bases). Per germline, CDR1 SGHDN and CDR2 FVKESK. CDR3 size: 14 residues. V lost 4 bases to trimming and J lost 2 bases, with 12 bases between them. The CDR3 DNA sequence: TGTGCCAGCAGCCCCGGGACTTCAACCTACGAGCAGTACTTC. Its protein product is CASSPGTSTYEQYF.

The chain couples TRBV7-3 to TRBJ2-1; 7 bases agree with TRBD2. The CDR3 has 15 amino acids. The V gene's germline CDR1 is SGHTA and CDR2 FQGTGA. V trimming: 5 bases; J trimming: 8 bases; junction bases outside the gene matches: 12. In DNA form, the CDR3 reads TGTGCCAGCAGCGGAACCGGGACTACTTACGATGAGCAGTTCTTC. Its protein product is CASSGTGTTYDEQFF.

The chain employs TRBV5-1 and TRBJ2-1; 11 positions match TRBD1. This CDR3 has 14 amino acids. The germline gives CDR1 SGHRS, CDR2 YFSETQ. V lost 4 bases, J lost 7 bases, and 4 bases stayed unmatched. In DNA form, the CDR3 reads TGCGCCAGCAGCCCAGGACAGGGGGCGAATGAGCAGTTCTTC. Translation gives CASSPGQGANEQFF.

CDR3 sequence (DNA): TGTGCCAGCAGGAGGGGGCAGGGCGGGACTGAAGCTTTCTTT. Translation: CASRRGQGGTEAFF. The chain is built from TRBV27 and TRBJ1-1, with TRBD1 matching over 7 bases. Germline V gene lookup returns CDR1 MNHEY and CDR2 SMNVEV (reference sequence). The CDR3 totals 14 residues. With V trimmed by 6 bases and J by 5 bases, 9 bases remained unmatched.

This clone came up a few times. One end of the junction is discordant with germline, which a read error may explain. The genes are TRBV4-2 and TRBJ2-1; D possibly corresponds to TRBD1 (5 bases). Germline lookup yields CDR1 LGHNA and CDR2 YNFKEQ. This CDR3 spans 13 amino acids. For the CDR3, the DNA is TGTGCCAGCAGCCAAGAAGGGGTCGCCTCCGCGATCTTC. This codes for CASSQEGVASAIF.

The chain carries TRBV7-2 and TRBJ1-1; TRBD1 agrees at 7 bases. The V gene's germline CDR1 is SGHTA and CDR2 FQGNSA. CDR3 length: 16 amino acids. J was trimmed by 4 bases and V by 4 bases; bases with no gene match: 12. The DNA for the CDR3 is TGTGCCAGCAGCTCCGGTCGACAGGGAAGGGGCACTGAAGCTTTCTTT. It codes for CASSSGRQGRGTEAFF.

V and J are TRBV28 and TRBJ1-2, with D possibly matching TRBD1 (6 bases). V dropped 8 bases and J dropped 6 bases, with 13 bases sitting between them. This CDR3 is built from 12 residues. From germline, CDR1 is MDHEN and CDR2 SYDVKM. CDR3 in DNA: TGTGCCAGCCGGGACGGACAGCATGGCTACACCTTC. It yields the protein CASRDGQHGYTF.

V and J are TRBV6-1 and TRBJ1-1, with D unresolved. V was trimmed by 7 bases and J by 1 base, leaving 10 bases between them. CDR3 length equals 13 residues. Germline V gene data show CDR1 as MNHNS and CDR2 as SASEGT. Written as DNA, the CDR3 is TGTGCCAGCATAAAGGTGAAGAACACTGAAGCTTTCTTT. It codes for CASIKVKNTEAFF.

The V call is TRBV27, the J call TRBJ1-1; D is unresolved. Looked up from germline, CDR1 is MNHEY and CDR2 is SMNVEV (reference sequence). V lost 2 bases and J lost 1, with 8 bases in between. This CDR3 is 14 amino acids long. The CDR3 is CASSLLGGNTEAFF. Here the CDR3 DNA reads TGTGCCAGCAGTTTACTGGGCGGGAACACTGAAGCTTTCTTT.

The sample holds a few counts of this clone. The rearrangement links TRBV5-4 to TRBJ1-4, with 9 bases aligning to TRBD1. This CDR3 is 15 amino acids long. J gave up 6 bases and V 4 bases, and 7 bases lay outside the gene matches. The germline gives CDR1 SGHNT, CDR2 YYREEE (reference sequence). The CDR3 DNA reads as TGTGCCAGCAGCCAGAACAGGGGGCTGGATGAAAAACTGTTTTTT. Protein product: CASSQNRGLDEKLFF. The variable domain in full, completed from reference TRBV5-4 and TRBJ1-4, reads ETGVTQSPTHLIKTRGQQVTLRCSSQSGHNTVSWYQQALGQGPQFIFQYYREEENGRGNFPPRFSGLQFPNYSSELNVNALELDDSALYLCASSQNRGLDEKLFFGSGTQLSVL.

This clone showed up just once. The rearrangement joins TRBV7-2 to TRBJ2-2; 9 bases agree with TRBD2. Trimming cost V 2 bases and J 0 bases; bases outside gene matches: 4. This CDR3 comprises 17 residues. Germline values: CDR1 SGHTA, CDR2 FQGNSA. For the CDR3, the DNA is TGTGCCAGCAGCTTACGGTTAGCGGGAGCGAACACCGGGGAGCTGTTTTTT. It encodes CASSLRLAGANTGELFF.

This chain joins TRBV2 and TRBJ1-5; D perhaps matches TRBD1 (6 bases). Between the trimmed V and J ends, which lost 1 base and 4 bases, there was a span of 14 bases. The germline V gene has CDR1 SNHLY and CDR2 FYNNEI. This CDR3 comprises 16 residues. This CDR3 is CASSEGTALQNQPQHF. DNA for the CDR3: TGTGCCAGCAGTGAAGGGACAGCGCTCCAAAATCAGCCCCAGCATTTT.

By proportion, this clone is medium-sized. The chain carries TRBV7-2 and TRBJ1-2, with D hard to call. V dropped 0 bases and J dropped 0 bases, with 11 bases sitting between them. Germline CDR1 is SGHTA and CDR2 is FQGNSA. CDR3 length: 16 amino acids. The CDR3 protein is CASSLAGEVSNYGYTF. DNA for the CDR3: TGTGCCAGCAGCTTAGCCGGGGAAGTGTCTAACTATGGCTACACCTTC.

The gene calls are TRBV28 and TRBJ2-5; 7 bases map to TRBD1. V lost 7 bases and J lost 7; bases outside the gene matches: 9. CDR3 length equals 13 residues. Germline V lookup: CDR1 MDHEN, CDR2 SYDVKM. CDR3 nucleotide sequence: TGTGCCAGCACCCTTGGGACAGACGGGACCCAGTACTTC. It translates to CASTLGTDGTQYF.

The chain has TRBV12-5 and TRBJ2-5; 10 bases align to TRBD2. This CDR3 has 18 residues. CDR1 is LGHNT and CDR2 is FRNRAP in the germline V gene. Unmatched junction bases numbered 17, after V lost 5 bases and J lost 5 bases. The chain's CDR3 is CASGGASGSEVLVETQYF. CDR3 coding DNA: TGTGCTAGTGGTGGGGCTAGCGGGAGCGAAGTACTAGTGGAGACCCAGTACTTC.

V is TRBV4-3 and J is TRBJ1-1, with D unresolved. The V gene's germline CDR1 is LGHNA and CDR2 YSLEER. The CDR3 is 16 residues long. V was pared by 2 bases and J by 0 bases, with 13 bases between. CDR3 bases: TGCGCCAGCAGCCAAACCCTCGGGTTGATGAACACTGAAGCTTTCTTT. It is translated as CASSQTLGLMNTEAFF.

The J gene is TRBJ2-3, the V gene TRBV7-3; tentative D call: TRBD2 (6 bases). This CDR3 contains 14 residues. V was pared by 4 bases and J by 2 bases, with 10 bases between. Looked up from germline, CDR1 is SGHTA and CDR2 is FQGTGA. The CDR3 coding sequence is TGTGCCAGCAGCTCCGGGGGAGACACAGATACGCAGTATTTT. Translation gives CASSSGGDTDTQYF. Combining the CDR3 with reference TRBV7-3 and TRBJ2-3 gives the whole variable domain GAGVSQTPSNKVTEKGKYVELRCDPISGHTALYWYRQSLGQGPEFLIYFQGTGAADDSGLPNDRFFAVRPEGSVSTLKIQRTERGDSAVYLCASSSGGDTDTQYFGPGTRLTVL.

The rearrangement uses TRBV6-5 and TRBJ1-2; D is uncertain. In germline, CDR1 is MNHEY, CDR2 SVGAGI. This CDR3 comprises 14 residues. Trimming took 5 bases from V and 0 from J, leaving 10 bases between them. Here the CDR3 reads CASSLLGTNYGYTF. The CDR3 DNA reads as TGTGCCAGCAGTCTCCTGGGGACTAACTATGGCTACACCTTC.

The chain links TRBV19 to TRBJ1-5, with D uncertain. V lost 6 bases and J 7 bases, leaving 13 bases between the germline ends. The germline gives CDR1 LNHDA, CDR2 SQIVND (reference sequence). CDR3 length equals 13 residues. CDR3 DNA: TGTGCCAGTAGCACAGACCCAGACCAGCCCCAGCATTTT. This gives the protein CASSTDPDQPQHF.

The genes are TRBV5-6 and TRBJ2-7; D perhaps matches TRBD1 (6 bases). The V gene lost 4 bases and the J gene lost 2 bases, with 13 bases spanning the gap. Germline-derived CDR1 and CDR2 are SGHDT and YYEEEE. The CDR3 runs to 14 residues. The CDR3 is CASSRKTGPYEQYF. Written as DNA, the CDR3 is TGTGCCAGCAGCCGAAAAACAGGGCCCTACGAGCAGTACTTC.

The DNA for the CDR3 is TGTGCCAGCAGCCTCTATCCCTCGGGCTCGGCCCAGCATTTT. This codes for CASSLYPSGSAQHF. The rearrangement joins TRBV6-1 to TRBJ1-5, with D unclear. The V gene's germline CDR1 is MNHNS and CDR2 SASEGT. The CDR3 totals 14 residues. V was cut by 6 bases and J by 11 bases, with 20 bases left in between.